These 29 T cell receptor beta chains originate from one sample sequenced in a study of cytomegalovirus exposure and HLA in healthy donors. 60 Vbeta and 13 Jbeta primers were used in PCR. This table comes from immunoSEQ multiplex PCR, and its TCRdb copy is limited to in-frame clones, with some not included. In the table there are about 180,000 clones, about 80% of which are singletons. Sequencing used PBMCs. These receptors were taken from a woman aged 25 to 39 in good health and CMV-seronegative.

The rearrangement uses TRBV28 and TRBJ2-1, with 9 bases matching TRBD1. V shed 1 base and J 6 bases; nucleotides not matched to a gene: 4. The CDR3 sequence is 15 residues long. CDR1 MDHEN and CDR2 SYDVKM come from the germline V gene. CDR3 protein: CASSLSGTGSNEQFF. The CDR3, as DNA: TGTGCCAGCAGTTTATCCGGGACAGGGTCCAATGAGCAGTTCTTC.

The chain is built from TRBV15 and TRBJ2-7, with a tentative D call TRBD1 (5 bases). In germline, CDR1 is LNHNV, CDR2 YYDKDF (reference sequence). Trimming took 1 base from V and 6 from J, leaving 10 bases between them. The CDR3 covers 13 residues. CDR3 nucleotides: TGTGCCACCAGCAGAGGGCCAGGGTCCGAGCAGTACTTC. It translates to CATSRGPGSEQYF.

This clone was observed once. The J gene is TRBJ1-4, the V gene TRBV12-5; D is possibly TRBD1 (6 bases). The V end was cut by 7 bases, the J end by 5 bases, with 17 bases between. There are 15 residues in the CDR3. Germline-derived CDR1 and CDR2 are LGHNT and FRNRAP. The CDR3 DNA sequence: TGTGCTAGTGATCTGTCAGGGGAATACAATGAAAAACTGTTTTTT. Translation: CASDLSGEYNEKLFF.

The chain couples TRBV28 to TRBJ1-6, with a tentative D call TRBD1 (5 bases). The CDR3 covers 14 residues. Trimming cost V 4 bases and J 4 bases, with 8 bases left between them. CDR1 is MDHEN and CDR2 is SYDVKM in the germline V gene. The CDR3 is CASSSGEYNSPLHF. CDR3 nucleotides: TGTGCCAGCAGTTCGGGGGAATATAATTCACCCCTCCACTTT. Variable domain in full (rest from reference TRBV28 and TRBJ1-6): DVKVTQSSRYLVKRTGEKVFLECVQDMDHENMFWYRQDPGLGLRLIYFSYDVKMKEKGDIPEGYSVSREKKERFSLILESASTNQTSMYLCASSSGEYNSPLHFGNGTRLTVT.

The V gene is TRBV7-9, the J gene TRBJ1-4, with 8 bases matching TRBD1. V was pared by 3 bases and J by 5 bases, with 2 bases of the junction left unmatched. Germline V gene sequence: CDR1 SEHNR, CDR2 FQNEAQ (reference sequence). The CDR3 consists of 14 residues. CDR3 protein: CASSFDRGNEKLFF. The DNA for the CDR3 is TGTGCCAGCAGCTTTGACAGGGGCAATGAAAAACTGTTTTTT.

The chain recombines TRBV7-3 with TRBJ2-7, with 7 nucleotides matching TRBD1. CDR3 length: 13 residues. Trimming cost V 3 bases and J 5 bases; bases outside gene matches: 4. Germline V gene sequence: CDR1 SGHTA, CDR2 FQGTGA. CDR3 sequence reads: CASSFNRGHEQYF. CDR3 in DNA: TGTGCCAGCAGCTTCAACAGGGGCCACGAGCAGTACTTC.

The V and J genes are TRBV6-1 and TRBJ2-1; TRBD2 agrees at 11 bases. This CDR3 region has 18 residues. V was pared by 4 bases and J by 2 bases, with 10 bases of the junction left unmatched. Germline assignment: CDR1 MNHNS and CDR2 SASEGT. DNA for the CDR3: TGTGCCAGCAGTGTGACTAGCGGGATCGGTGGGGCCTACAATGAGCAGTTCTTC. This codes for CASSVTSGIGGAYNEQFF.

The chain is built from TRBV27 and TRBJ1-1, with D tentatively TRBD1 (5 bases). V lost 2 bases and J 1 base, leaving 17 bases between the germline ends. CDR3 length equals 17 residues. Germline values: CDR1 MNHEY, CDR2 SMNVEV (reference sequence). Written as DNA, the CDR3 is TGTGCCAGCAGTTTAGCGTTCGGGGGAATTGGGAACACTGAAGCTTTCTTT. Translating it yields CASSLAFGGIGNTEAFF.

The chain joins TRBV15 to TRBJ2-1; no firm D call. Trimming took off 4 bases at V and 0 bases at J, with 10 bases between the two ends. CDR1 is LNHNV and CDR2 is YYDKDF in the germline V gene (reference sequence). CDR3 length equals 15 residues. The CDR3 loop is CATSTPDNSYNEQFF. The CDR3 region has the DNA TGTGCCACCAGCACCCCTGACAACTCCTACAATGAGCAGTTCTTC.

This clone was seen a single time. The V gene is TRBV5-1, the J gene TRBJ2-7, with TRBD1 identical over 7 bases. The germline V gene encodes CDR1 SGHRS and CDR2 YFSETQ. There are 15 residues in the CDR3. Unmatched junction bases numbered 11, after V lost 5 bases and J lost 3 bases. The CDR3 nucleotides read TGCGCCAGCAGTTGGACAGGAGGAAATGACTACGAGCAGTACTTC. Its protein product is CASSWTGGNDYEQYF.

This chain uses TRBV7-2 with TRBJ2-6; D is possibly TRBD2 (5 bases). The CDR3 spans 15 residues. V lost 1 base to trimming and J lost 4 bases, with 8 bases between them. Germline CDR1 and CDR2: SGHTA and FQGNSA. The CDR3 DNA reads as TGTGCCAGCAGCTTAGTGCGGGCGGGGGCCAACGTCCTGACTTTC. Translated: CASSLVRAGANVLTF.

A note on this clone: Different DNA sequences within this sample yield the same CDR3. This chain connects TRBV7-2 to TRBJ2-5; 9 positions match TRBD2. Germline CDR1 SGHTA, CDR2 FQGNSA. CDR3 length: 14 residues. The V gene end was trimmed by 5 bases and the J gene end by 2 bases; junction bases not matched to a gene: 3. The CDR3 bases are TGTGCCAGCAGCCTAAGCGGGGGGCAAGAGACCCAGTACTTC. It encodes CASSLSGGQETQYF.

The V and J genes are TRBV6-6 and TRBJ1-5; maybe TRBD1 (5 bases). Trimming cost V 6 bases and J 3 bases, with 15 bases left between them. This CDR3 has 15 residues. Germline V gene lookup returns CDR1 MNHNY and CDR2 SVGAGI (reference sequence). CDR3 DNA: TGTGCCAGCAGACGACAACAGGAAAACAATCAGCCCCAGCATTTT. It yields the protein CASRRQQENNQPQHF.

V is TRBV18 and J is TRBJ2-1; TRBD2 matches at 7 bases. V was pared by 5 bases and J by 4 bases, with 11 bases of the junction left unmatched. The CDR3 contains 16 residues. CDR1 is KGHSH and CDR2 is LQKENI in the germline V gene. The CDR3 sequence: CASSSRLAGGYNEQFF. In DNA, the CDR3 is TGTGCCAGCTCATCTCGACTAGCCGGAGGGTACAATGAGCAGTTCTTC.

This clone is a singleton in its sample. The V call is TRBV6-1, the J call TRBJ1-4; TRBD1 aligns across 8 bases. In germline, CDR1 is MNHNS, CDR2 SASEGT. J gave up 0 bases and V 5 bases, and 2 bases lay outside the gene matches. The CDR3 spans 15 residues. The CDR3 loop reads CASSPGQATNEKLFF. The CDR3 DNA follows: TGTGCCAGCAGTCCGGGACAGGCAACTAATGAAAAACTGTTTTTT.

This chain uses TRBV6-5 with TRBJ2-1, with TRBD2 matching 11 bases. V shed 5 bases, J shed 6 bases, and the junction held 3 bases outside the gene matches. Germline lookup yields CDR1 MNHEY and CDR2 SVGAGI. The CDR3 has 14 amino acids. The CDR3 loop is CASSPGLAVNEQFF. The CDR3 bases are TGTGCCAGCAGTCCGGGACTAGCGGTCAATGAGCAGTTCTTC.

The rearrangement uses TRBV13 and TRBJ2-6, with D maybe TRBD2 (5 bases). The germline V gene encodes CDR1 PRHDT and CDR2 FYEKMQ (reference sequence). The CDR3 has 15 residues. Trimming pared 5 bases from V and 1 base from J, leaving 9 bases between. The CDR3 DNA sequence: TGTGCCAGCAGCCCGGGGATTTCTGGGGCCAACGTCCTGACTTTC. Protein product: CASSPGISGANVLTF.

J is TRBJ2-7 and V is TRBV7-2; TRBD2 aligns across 7 bases. The germline gives CDR1 SGHTA, CDR2 FQGNSA. This CDR3 has 16 residues. V shed 5 bases, J shed 3 bases, and the junction held 13 bases outside the gene matches. CDR3 sequence reads: CASSPRGRAPIYEQYF. CDR3 nucleotides: TGTGCCAGCAGCCCCCGCGGGAGAGCGCCCATCTACGAGCAGTACTTC.

The V gene is TRBV6-5, the J gene TRBJ2-1; D possibly corresponds to TRBD2 (6 bases). Germline V gives CDR1 MNHEY, CDR2 SVGAGI. The CDR3 has 13 amino acids. Between the trimmed V and J ends, which lost 2 bases and 6 bases, there was a span of 8 bases. As DNA, the CDR3 is TGTGCCAGCAGTTACGTTAGCGGCAATGAGCAGTTCTTC. As protein: CASSYVSGNEQFF.

CDR3 loop: CASSDQGFAGELFF. CDR3 coding DNA: TGTGCCAGCAGTGACCAGGGATTCGCCGGGGAGCTGTTTTTT. The chain employs TRBV6-4 and TRBJ2-2, with D maybe TRBD1 (5 bases). Germline CDR1 MRHNA, CDR2 SNTAGT. This CDR3 contains 14 residues. V was shortened by 2 bases and J by 6 bases, with 10 bases between the two germline ends.

The gene calls are TRBV18 and TRBJ1-5, with a tentative D call TRBD1 (5 bases). Germline lookup yields CDR1 KGHSH and CDR2 LQKENI. The CDR3 totals 17 residues. Deletions cut 6 bases from V and 6 bases from J, with 24 bases between. CDR3 DNA: TGTGCCAGCTCTGACCGTGGTGGGACTGACTTCACTCAGCCCCAGCATTTT. Translated, it gives CASSDRGGTDFTQPQHF.

This clone showed up just once. This chain links TRBV6-5 with TRBJ2-7, with TRBD2 identical over 9 bases. Looked up from germline, CDR1 is MNHEY and CDR2 is SVGAGI. V dropped 2 bases and J dropped 3; count of bases not matched to a gene: 5. The CDR3 runs 15 residues. This CDR3 is CASSYGGTSHYEQYF. DNA of the CDR3: TGTGCCAGCAGTTACGGGGGGACTAGCCACTACGAGCAGTACTTC.

V gene TRBV5-1 combines with J gene TRBJ2-1, with a weak D call TRBD2 (6 bases). The CDR3 is 15 residues long. The V gene lost 4 bases and the J gene lost 1 base, with 12 bases spanning the gap. The germline CDR1 and CDR2 sequences are SGHRS and YFSETQ. CDR3 nucleotides: TGCGCCAGCAGCAAAGGAGGGAGTTCCTACAATGAGCAGTTCTTC. Protein sequence: CASSKGGSSYNEQFF.

J is TRBJ2-3 and V is TRBV27; 9 positions agree with TRBD2. Germline trimming cut 3 bases from V and 6 bases from J; bases unmatched to any gene: 7. Germline V gives CDR1 MNHEY, CDR2 SMNVEV (reference sequence). The CDR3 covers 15 residues. The CDR3 loop reads CASSLLAGALDTQYF. The DNA for the CDR3 is TGTGCCAGCAGTTTGTTAGCGGGAGCGTTGGATACGCAGTATTTT.

The chain carries TRBV5-6 and TRBJ2-6; D not certain. V gave up 3 bases and J gave up 3 bases, with 7 bases separating them. The CDR3 consists of 14 residues. From germline, CDR1 is SGHDT and CDR2 YYEEEE. CDR3 loop: CASSSIIGANVLTF. DNA for the CDR3: TGTGCCAGCAGCTCTATAATTGGGGCCAACGTCCTGACTTTC.

The V and J genes are TRBV6-5 and TRBJ1-2; the match to TRBD1 covers 7 bases. Germline V CDR1 and CDR2: MNHEY, SVGAGI. The CDR3 loop spans 13 amino acids. The V and J ends lost 6 bases and 7 bases, in that order; junction bases with no gene match: 8. The CDR3 DNA follows: TGTGCCAGCAGCCTCGCAGGGGGTGGTGGCTACACCTTC. Translated: CASSLAGGGGYTF.

The genes are TRBV7-2 and TRBJ2-7; the match to TRBD1 covers 8 bases. CDR1 and CDR2 from the germline V gene are SGHTA and FQGNSA. The CDR3 spans 15 residues. V shed 2 bases, J shed 5 bases, and the junction held 8 bases outside the gene matches. CDR3 nucleotides: TGTGCCAGCAGCTTAAGTGGACAGGGTAACCACGAGCAGTACTTC. It specifies CASSLSGQGNHEQYF.

The V gene is TRBV5-1, the J gene TRBJ1-4, with TRBD1 identical over 7 bases. The J segment lost 5 bases and the V segment lost 3 bases, leaving 10 bases of the junction unmatched. CDR3 length equals 16 residues. Germline CDR1 reads SGHRS; CDR2 reads YFSETQ. CDR3 nucleotides: TGCGCCAGCAGCTGGGGGGAGACAGGGATGAATGAAAAACTGTTTTTT. Its translation: CASSWGETGMNEKLFF.

The sample holds a few counts of this clone. The rearrangement links TRBV11-1 to TRBJ2-2; 8 nucleotides line up with TRBD1. The germline V gene has CDR1 SGHAT and CDR2 FQDESV (reference sequence). This CDR3 contains 17 residues. The V segment lost 3 bases and the J segment 4 bases; nucleotides outside the gene matches: 10. The CDR3 bases are TGTGCCAGCAGCTTCTCACAGAGACAGGGGTCCACCGGGGAGCTGTTTTTT. Translated, it gives CASSFSQRQGSTGELFF.